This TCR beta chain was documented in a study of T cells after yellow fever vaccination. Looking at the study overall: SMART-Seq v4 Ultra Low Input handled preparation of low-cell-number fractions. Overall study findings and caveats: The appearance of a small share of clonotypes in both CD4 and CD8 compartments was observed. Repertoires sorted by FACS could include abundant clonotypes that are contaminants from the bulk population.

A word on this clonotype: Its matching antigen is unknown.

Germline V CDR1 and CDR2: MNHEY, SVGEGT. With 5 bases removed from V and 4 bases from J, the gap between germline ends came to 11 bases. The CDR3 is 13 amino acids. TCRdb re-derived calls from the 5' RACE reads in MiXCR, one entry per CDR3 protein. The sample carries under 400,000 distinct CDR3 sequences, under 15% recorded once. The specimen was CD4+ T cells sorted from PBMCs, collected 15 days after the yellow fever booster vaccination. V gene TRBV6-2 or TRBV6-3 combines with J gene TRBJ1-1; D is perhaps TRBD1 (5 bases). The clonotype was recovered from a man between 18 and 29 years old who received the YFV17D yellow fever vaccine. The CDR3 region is CASSRAGTTEAFF. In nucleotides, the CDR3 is TGTGCCAGCAGTAGGGCGGGGACCACTGAAGCTTTCTTT.